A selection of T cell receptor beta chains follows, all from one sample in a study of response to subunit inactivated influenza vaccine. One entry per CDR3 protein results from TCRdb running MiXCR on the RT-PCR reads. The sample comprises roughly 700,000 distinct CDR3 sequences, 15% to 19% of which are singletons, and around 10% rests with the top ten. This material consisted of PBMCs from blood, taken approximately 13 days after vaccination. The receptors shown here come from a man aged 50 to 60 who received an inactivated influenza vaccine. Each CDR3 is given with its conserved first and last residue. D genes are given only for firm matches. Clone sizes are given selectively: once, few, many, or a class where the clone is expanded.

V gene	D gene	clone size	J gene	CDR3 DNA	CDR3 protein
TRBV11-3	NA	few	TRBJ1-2	TGTGCCAGCAGCTTAGATCTCAGTAGAGGCTACACCTTC	CASSLDLSRGYTF
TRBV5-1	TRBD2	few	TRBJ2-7	TGCGCCAGCAGCCCACTAGCGGGATCCTCCTACGAGCAGTACTTC	CASSPLAGSSYEQYF
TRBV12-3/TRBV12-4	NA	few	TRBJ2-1	TGTGCCAGCACGTGGGGTGGCAATGAGCAGTTCTTC	CASTWGGNEQFF
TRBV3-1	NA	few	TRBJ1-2	TGTGCCAGCAGCCTCGGCTGGATTGGCTACACCTTC	CASSLGWIGYTF
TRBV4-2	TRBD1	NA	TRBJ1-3	TGTGCCAGCAGCCAACTGGGACAGTCGGGAAACACCATATATTTT	CASSQLGQSGNTIYF
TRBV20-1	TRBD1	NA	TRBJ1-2	TGCAGTGCTGGACGGGACAGGAGGTATAATGGCTACACCTTC	CSAGRDRRYNGYTF
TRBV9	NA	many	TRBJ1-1	TGTGCCAGCAGCGTACAGGATTTCACTGAAGCTTTCTTT	CASSVQDFTEAFF
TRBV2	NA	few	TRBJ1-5	TGTGCCAGCAACGTGGACAGTCGTCAGCCCCAGCATTTT	CASNVDSRQPQHF
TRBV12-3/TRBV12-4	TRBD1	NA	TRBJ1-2	TGTGCCAGTCGACAGGGGGCTGAGGGCTACACCTTC	CASRQGAEGYTF
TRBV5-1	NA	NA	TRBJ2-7	TGCGCCAGCAGCTTGGCCGGCAGTCACTCCTACGAGCAGTACTTC	CASSLAGSHSYEQYF
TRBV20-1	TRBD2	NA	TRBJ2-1	TGCAGTGCTAGACCCCTACTAGCGGGAGGGCTCACAGAGCAGTTCTTC	CSARPLLAGGLTEQFF
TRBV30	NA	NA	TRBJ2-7	TGTGCCTGGAGATTCTCGGACTATCAGTACTTC	CAWRFSDYQYF
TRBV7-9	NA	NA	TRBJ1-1	TGTGCCAGCAGCCTCCCCGGTGGGGCTGAAGCTTTCTTT	CASSLPGGAEAFF
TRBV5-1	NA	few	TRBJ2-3	TGCGCCAGCAGCTCGGGACTGCACACAGATACGCAGTATTTT	CASSSGLHTDTQYF
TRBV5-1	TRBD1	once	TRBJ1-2	TGCCCCAGCAGCATAAGGACAGGGGGGTATACGAACTATGGCTACACCTTC	CPSSIRTGGYTNYGYTF
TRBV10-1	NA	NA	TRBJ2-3	TGCGCCAGCAGTGAGCTAGGGACGGGACAAAGCACAGATACGCAGTATTTT	CASSELGTGQSTDTQYF